A selection of T cell receptor beta chains follows, all from one sample in a study of blood T cell repertoires in COVID-19. Sequencing was performed with immunoSEQ multiplex PCR; in TCRdb, only in-frame clones are kept and a portion is missing. The repertoire holds about 260,000 clones, approximately 85% seen once, with over 0.55% in the top ten. Sequencing was carried out using peripheral blood. The receptors here all came from a human donor in a cohort sampled during active COVID-19. The CDR3 runs from the conserved cysteine through the conserved F or W. The D gene is left open where the match is weak. Clone size is not always given. Where it is, it says once, few, many or a class for expanded clones.

clone_size | j_call | d_call | v_call | cdr3_nt | cdr3_aa
few | TRBJ1-5 | TRBD1 | TRBV7-2 | TGTGCCAGCAGCTTAGTAGGAGGGGGCGGCAATCAGCCCCAGCATTTT | CASSLVGGGGNQPQHF
NA | TRBJ1-2 | TRBD1 | TRBV6-5 | TGTGCCAGCATCAGCCTAGGGACAGGGGGCTATGGCTACACCTTC | CASISLGTGGYGYTF
NA | TRBJ2-5 | NA | TRBV7-9 | TGTGCCAGCAGCCCCCGGGGTACCCAAGAGACCCAGTACTTC | CASSPRGTQETQYF
NA | TRBJ2-7 | TRBD1 | TRBV5-4 | TGTGCCAGCAGCAAGGGACAGAACTACGAGCAGTACTTC | CASSKGQNYEQYF
NA | TRBJ2-1 | TRBD2 | TRBV7-9 | TGTGCCAGCAGCTTATTGACGGGAGGCCTAAGTGAGCAGTTCTTC | CASSLLTGGLSEQFF
NA | TRBJ1-5 | NA | TRBV6-5 | TGTGCCAGCAGTTTCCAGGCTAGCAATCAGCCCCAGCATTTT | CASSFQASNQPQHF
once | TRBJ1-1 | NA | TRBV24-1 | TGTGCCACCAGTGGCGCTACCCCAAACACTGAAGCTTTCTTT | CATSGATPNTEAFF
NA | TRBJ2-5 | NA | TRBV6-2/TRBV6-3 | TGTGCCAGCAGTGCGCAAACGGGCCGGGGAGAGACCCAGTACTTC | CASSAQTGRGETQYF
NA | TRBJ1-4 | NA | TRBV19 | TGTGCCAGTAGTAGCCGGGGGGGTCCCGCAACTAATGAAAAACTGTTTTTT | CASSSRGGPATNEKLFF
NA | TRBJ1-3 | TRBD1 | TRBV7-2 | TGTGCCAGCAGCTTCGGGGGACAGGCGACTGGAAACACCATATATTTT | CASSFGGQATGNTIYF
NA | TRBJ2-1 | TRBD1 | TRBV30 | TGTGCCTGGAGTAGAGCCGGGACAGGGAACTACAATGAGCAGTTCTTC | CAWSRAGTGNYNEQFF
NA | TRBJ1-2 | TRBD1 | TRBV4-1 | TGCGCCAGCAGCCAAGGTGGAGACAGGGTACGTGGCTACACCTTC | CASSQGGDRVRGYTF
NA | TRBJ2-2 | TRBD2 | TRBV5-1 | TGCGCCAGCAGCCAGGGAACAGGGACTAGCGGGAGGACCGGGGAGCTGTTTTTT | CASSQGTGTSGRTGELFF
NA | TRBJ2-7 | NA | TRBV6-6 | TGTGCCAGCAGTTACCCAGACTACGAGCAGTACTTC | CASSYPDYEQYF
NA | TRBJ1-6 | TRBD1 | TRBV6-2/TRBV6-3 | TGTGCCAGCAGTTACCGCCAGCTACGGCTCGGACAGGGGTACAATTCACCCCTCCACTTT | CASSYRQLRLGQGYNSPLHF
NA | TRBJ2-7 | NA | TRBV2 | TGTGCCAGCAGCCGACAGGTCCCATGGCCCGAGCAGTACTTC | CASSRQVPWPEQYF
NA | TRBJ1-4 | NA | TRBV7-2 | TGTGCCAGCAGCCCCTCAGGGGCGATTAATGAAAAACTGTTTTTT | CASSPSGAINEKLFF
NA | TRBJ2-2 | NA | TRBV5-4 | TGTGCCAGCAGCTTCCACAGGGTGGGCACCGGGGAGCTGTTTTTT | CASSFHRVGTGELFF
NA | TRBJ2-7 | NA | TRBV19 | TGTGCCAGAAGAAAAAAGGGGGTGAAAATCTACGAGCAGTACTTC | CARRKKGVKIYEQYF
NA | TRBJ2-5 | NA | TRBV10-2 | TGCGCCAGCGAACGGGGCCGGGGGGAGACCCAGTACTTC | CASERGRGETQYF
NA | TRBJ2-1 | NA | TRBV9 | TGTGCCAGCAGCGTAGGGGCAGCCTCCTACAATGAGCAGTTCTTC | CASSVGAASYNEQFF
once | TRBJ1-1 | NA | TRBV4-1 | TGCGCCAGCAGCCAAGGCAGGGTGAACACTGAAGCTTTCTTT | CASSQGRVNTEAFF
NA | TRBJ1-5 | NA | TRBV6-6 | TGTGCCAGCAGTTACTCGGAGGAGTATAGCAATCAGCCCCAGCATTTT | CASSYSEEYSNQPQHF
NA | TRBJ2-3 | TRBD2 | TRBV6-5 | TGTGCCAGCAGCTTAGCGGGAGGCACAGATACGCAGTATTTT | CASSLAGGTDTQYF
NA | TRBJ2-5 | NA | TRBV29-1 | TGCAGCGTTGACGGGGGAGGAGGTGGAGGAGAGACCCAGTACTTC | CSVDGGGGGGETQYF
NA | TRBJ2-1 | TRBD2 | TRBV5-1 | TGCGCCAGCAAAAGTCTAGCGGGATGGGGTGGGGAGCAGTTCTTC | CASKSLAGWGGEQFF
NA | TRBJ2-7 | NA | TRBV4-1 | TGCGCCAGCAGCCAAGGAGCGGCTGTCAGCTACGAGCAGTACTTC | CASSQGAAVSYEQYF